The rows below give T cell receptor beta chains drawn from one sample of a study of T cells in localized non-small cell lung cancer. The assay was immunoSEQ multiplex PCR, and TCRdb's table has in-frame clones only and misses some. The repertoire consists of roughly 2,000 clones, with around 23% occurring once and the leading ten covering about 15%. The sample consisted of normal lung tissue next to the tumor, taken before any cancer treatment. These receptors all stem from a man aged 40 to 69 with stage I squamous cell lung carcinoma. Each CDR3 is given with its conserved first and last residue. The D gene is left open where the match is weak. A clone size is listed for some rows: how often the clone was seen (once, few, many), or a class if it is expanded.

J | size | V | D | DNA | CDR3
TRBJ2-5 | medium-sized | TRBV6-8 | TRBD1 | TGTGCCAGCAGTTCCCGGGACAGGGGGCAGGAGACCCAGTACTTC | CASSSRDRGQETQYF
TRBJ1-2 | . | TRBV7-5 | . | TGTGCCAGCAGCTTACGGCACCTTCCCAGGAGCTACACCTTC | CASSLRHLPRSYTF
TRBJ2-3 | few | TRBV6-8 | TRBD2 | TGTGCCAGCAGTTACTCACTAGCGGGGGGTACAGATACGCAGTATTTT | CASSYSLAGGTDTQYF
TRBJ2-5 | . | TRBV11-3 | . | TGTGCCAGCAGCCTCGCGGGAAGAGGGGAGACCCAGTACTTC | CASSLAGRGETQYF
TRBJ1-2 | few | TRBV6-8 | . | TGTGCCAGGTCGGGCAAAGGCGGTGGCTACACCTTC | CARSGKGGGYTF
TRBJ1-1 | medium-sized | TRBV6-8 | . | TGTGCCAGCAGTCCGACGGCCAACACTGAAGCTTTCTTT | CASSPTANTEAFF
TRBJ2-7 | . | TRBV10-2 | . | TGCGCCAGCAGTGATTGGCAGGGGCGTCCCTACGAGCAGTACTTC | CASSDWQGRPYEQYF
TRBJ2-3 | . | TRBV2 | . | TGTGCCAGCAGGACGGGACTCTCCCTAGGCACAGATACGCAGTATTTT | CASRTGLSLGTDTQYF
TRBJ2-5 | few | TRBV11-3 | TRBD1 | TGTGCCAGCAGCTCAGACTTCGGACAGGGGGAAGAGACCCAGTACTTC | CASSSDFGQGEETQYF
TRBJ2-1 | few | TRBV11-3 | TRBD2 | TGTGCCAGCAGCTTGATGCGGGAGGGCCAATATGAGCAGTTCTTC | CASSLMREGQYEQFF
TRBJ2-5 | . | TRBV9 | TRBD2 | TGTGCCAGCAGCGTTACTAGCGGGAGCCAGGAGACCCAGTACTTC | CASSVTSGSQETQYF
TRBJ2-2 | . | TRBV9 | TRBD1 | TGTGCCAGCAGCCCTCGGGACAGGGCGACCGGGGAGCTGTTTTTT | CASSPRDRATGELFF
TRBJ2-7 | few | TRBV9 | . | TGTGCCAGCAGCGGAGGAACCGGACCTTCCTACGAGCAGTACTTC | CASSGGTGPSYEQYF
TRBJ1-2 | few | TRBV9 | . | TGTGCCAGCAGCGTAGGGGTGGGCTCTATCTATGGCTACACCTTC | CASSVGVGSIYGYTF
TRBJ2-7 | few | TRBV10-2 | TRBD1 | TGCGCCAGCTTCAGGGGGCGCGGGGACGAGCAGTACTTC | CASFRGRGDEQYF
TRBJ2-3 | . | TRBV28 | . | TGTGCCAGCAGTACTCTAAGAACAGGGACCCGTACGCAGTATTTT | CASSTLRTGTRTQYF
TRBJ2-5 | . | TRBV19 | TRBD1 | TGTGCCAGTAGTATAGAGAACAGGGGAAGTCCCGTCCAAGAGACCCAGTACTTC | CASSIENRGSPVQETQYF
TRBJ1-2 | medium-sized | TRBV11-3 | TRBD1 | TGTGCCAGCAGCCAACAATCCGGGACAGGGTACTATGGCTACACCTTC | CASSQQSGTGYYGYTF
TRBJ2-7 | medium-sized | TRBV11-3 | . | TGTGCCAGCAGCTTCAGACCGAACTCCTACGAGCAGTACTTC | CASSFRPNSYEQYF
TRBJ1-1 | few | TRBV6-8 | TRBD1 | TGTGCCAGCAGCTGGAGGACAGGGCGTTTCACTGAAGCTTTCTTT | CASSWRTGRFTEAFF
TRBJ2-6 | . | TRBV15 | . | TGTGCCACCAGCAGAGGGTTAGACTCTGGGGCCAACGTCCTGACTTTC | CATSRGLDSGANVLTF
TRBJ1-1 | once | TRBV29-1 | . | TGCAGCGTTGTTTCGGGGGGGGAACGCACTGAAGCTTTCTTT | CSVVSGGERTEAFF
TRBJ2-1 | few | TRBV19 | . | TGTGCCAGTAGTATAGAGGGGGAGCAGTTCTTC | CASSIEGEQFF
TRBJ1-5 | . | TRBV28 | . | TGTGCCAGCCGGGTTAGCAATCAGCCCCAGCATTTT | CASRVSNQPQHF
TRBJ1-2 | few | TRBV7-5 | . | TGTGCCAGCAGCCCGGACCCCGAGGGCTATGGCTACACCTTC | CASSPDPEGYGYTF
TRBJ2-7 | medium-sized | TRBV6-8 | TRBD1 | TGTGCCAGCAGTTACTCGAAACCTTCGGGACAGTCCTACGAGCAGTACTTC | CASSYSKPSGQSYEQYF
TRBJ2-3 | . | TRBV16 | . | TGTGCCAGCAGCCAATTAACGTCCCGGACAGATACGCAGTATTTT | CASSQLTSRTDTQYF
TRBJ2-5 | few | TRBV6-8 | . | TGTGCCATCAGTTTGAGGGGAGCTCAAGAGACCCAGTACTTC | CAISLRGAQETQYF
TRBJ2-3 | . | TRBV5-1 | TRBD1 | TGCGCCAGCAGCTCCGGACAGGGGAGGTGGGATACGCAGTATTTT | CASSSGQGRWDTQYF
TRBJ2-7 | few | TRBV6-8 | TRBD1 | TGTGCCAGCAACCGGGACAGGGGGCGCTACGAGCAGTACTTC | CASNRDRGRYEQYF
TRBJ1-2 | . | TRBV28 | . | TGTGCCAGCAGTTATAACATCCGTTTTAACTATGGCTACACCTTC | CASSYNIRFNYGYTF
TRBJ1-3 | . | TRBV9 | . | TGTGCCAGCAGCTTGACGGGCTCTGGAAACACCATATATTTT | CASSLTGSGNTIYF
TRBJ1-1 | . | TRBV12-5 | . | TGTGCCAGCACCTCCCGGGGCAGGGAAGCTTTCTTT | CASTSRGREAFF
TRBJ1-1 | . | TRBV9 | . | TGTGCCAGCAAACGAGCCATGAACACTGAAGCTTTCTTT | CASKRAMNTEAFF
TRBJ2-1 | . | TRBV19 | TRBD2 | TGTGCCAGTAACGTCTCCCGTGCGGGGGGGCCAGGCAATGAGCAGTTCTTC | CASNVSRAGGPGNEQFF
TRBJ2-1 | few | TRBV4-1 | . | TGCGCCAGCAGCCAAGTGGGGAATGAGCAGTTCTTC | CASSQVGNEQFF
TRBJ1-2 | . | TRBV11-3 | . | TGTGCCAGCAGCTTGGGGCGGGGAAGCTATGGCTACACCTTC | CASSLGRGSYGYTF
TRBJ2-2 | . | TRBV5-1 | . | TGCGCCAGCAGCTTGGTGTCGAACACCGGGGAGCTGTTTTTT | CASSLVSNTGELFF
TRBJ1-6 | . | TRBV10-2 | . | TGCGCCAGCAGTGAAACGGGTAATTCACCCCTCCACTTT | CASSETGNSPLHF
TRBJ1-4 | . | TRBV18 | TRBD1 | TGTGCCAGCTCACCCCTTGACGGGACAGATGAAAAACTGTTTTTT | CASSPLDGTDEKLFF
TRBJ1-2 | . | TRBV19 | . | TGTGCCAGTAGTATGATCTTGGGGGGCTCTGGCTATGGCTACACCTTC | CASSMILGGSGYGYTF
TRBJ1-2 | few | TRBV4-1 | . | TGCGCCAGCAGCCAAGGATTCTTCTTGGGGGGCTACACCTTC | CASSQGFFLGGYTF
TRBJ2-1 | . | TRBV11-3 | . | TGTGCCAGCAGACGTGGGGGGACCAACTCCTACAATGAGCAGTTCTTC | CASRRGGTNSYNEQFF
TRBJ2-5 | medium-sized | TRBV10-3 | TRBD2 | TGTGCCAGGAGGAGGGAGGGGGAGACCCAGTACTTC | CARRREGETQYF
TRBJ1-1 | medium-sized | TRBV11-3 | TRBD1 | TGTGCCAGCAGCTTAGGACAGGGGATGGGCACTGAAGCTTTCTTT | CASSLGQGMGTEAFF
TRBJ1-2 | . | TRBV28 | . | TGTGCCAGCAGTTTATCCCGTTGGACAACGGGGACTAACTATGGCTACACCTTC | CASSLSRWTTGTNYGYTF
TRBJ2-7 | . | TRBV29-1 | . | TGCAGCGTTGAACTAGCGAAGAGCTCCTACGAGCAGTACTTC | CSVELAKSSYEQYF
TRBJ2-5 | . | TRBV10-3 | TRBD2 | TGTGCCATCAGTGAGTCCGGGACTAGCGCACAAGAGACCCAGTACTTC | CAISESGTSAQETQYF
TRBJ2-7 | hyperexpanded | TRBV11-3 | . | TGTGCCAGCAGCCCCTTACACCGGGACCGAAAGGGCTACGAGCAGTACTTC | CASSPLHRDRKGYEQYF
TRBJ1-4 | . | TRBV19 | TRBD1 | TGTGCCAGTACTCGGACAGGGTCAAATGAAAAACTGTTTTTT | CASTRTGSNEKLFF
TRBJ2-5 | . | TRBV11-3 | TRBD1 | TGTGCCAGCAGCCCGGACAGGGGGCGCGTAGAGACCCAGTACTTC | CASSPDRGRVETQYF
TRBJ1-4 | . | TRBV6-8 | . | TGTGCCAGCAGTTACTCGACTCTGGGGCGGAATGAAAAACTGTTTTTT | CASSYSTLGRNEKLFF
TRBJ1-5 | . | TRBV28 | . | TGTGCCAGCAGTATGTTAAGGGCAGTTAGCAATCAGCCCCAGCATTTT | CASSMLRAVSNQPQHF
TRBJ1-5 | few | TRBV6-1 | . | TGTGCCAGCAGTGAAGCGTCGGCAGGGGTCGGGCGAAGTCAGCCCCAGCATTTT | CASSEASAGVGRSQPQHF
TRBJ2-3 | . | TRBV18 | TRBD2 | TGTGCCAGCTCACCGGGGACTAGCGGGAGGCTCGGGCACGCAGATACGCAGTATTTT | CASSPGTSGRLGHADTQYF